This note documents a single T cell receptor (beta chain) sequence. This sample stems from a study of cytomegalovirus exposure and HLA in healthy donors. Amplification used 60 Vbeta primers and 13 Jbeta primers. TCRdb's copy holds only in-frame clones and misses some; the assay was immunoSEQ multiplex PCR. Of about 190,000 clones listed, around 86% are singletons. The sequence was collected from a man aged 25 to 45 in good health and CMV-seronegative. Sequencing was performed on PBMCs.

Here the CDR3 reads CASSPGQGGAAGYTF. The CDR3 coding sequence is TGCGCCAGCAGCCCAGGACAGGGAGGCGCAGCTGGCTACACCTTC. This chain joins TRBV5-1 and TRBJ1-2; TRBD1 matches at 8 bases. J gave up 7 bases and V 4 bases, and 12 bases lay outside the gene matches. The CDR3 totals 15 residues. Germline CDR1 SGHRS, CDR2 YFSETQ.